The clone carrying this TCR beta chain was detected a few times. Its antigen remains unknown. The data derive from a study of human T cells and chemical hapten exposure. Turning to the study itself: DPC at 0.01% went onto the upper back in patch tests, read at 6 days.

Per the original methods: Samples contained a median of about 96,000 TCRs, with a range of about 23,224 to 700,000. TCRdb used MiXCR to reprocess the RACE reads, holding one entry per CDR3 protein. Clone size and V and J calls follow TCRdb, not the original study. The data contain 150,000 to 200,000 distinct CDR3 sequences, roughly 15% of them seen just once; the ten biggest clones take up 1.5% to 2%. The time point: patch test 1, 2 weeks after DPC sensitization. This sample's treatment: therapeutic diphenylcyclopropenone sensitization with weekly scalp DPC. Trimming took off 5 bases at V and 5 bases at J, with 12 bases between the two ends. Per the germline V gene, CDR1 is SQVTM and CDR2 is ANQGSEA. The length of the CDR3 is 13 residues. Whole-study results and caveats: Patch test score rose with PT1 expanded TCR count, significant at thresholds 8, 16 and 32, not 4.

The TCR comes from a woman in her 30s with alopecia areata. Some clones in this sample may be carry-over from other donors' samples. Sequencing used whole blood, obtained in connection with sensitization to the hapten diphenylcyclopropenone (DPC). The chain joins TRBV29-1 to TRBJ2-2; D might be TRBD1 or TRBD2, each matching 5 bases. The CDR3 DNA sequence: TGCAGCGTTCAGGGAGTGAGGACCGGGGAGCTGTTTTTT. Amino acid sequence: CSVQGVRTGELFF.